A selection of T cell receptor beta chains follows, all from one sample in a study of patients and donors after allogeneic stem cell transplantation. TCRdb ran MiXCR on the RT-PCR reads and lists one entry per CDR3 protein. Here the sample spans a few hundred thousand distinct CDR3 sequences, about 38% being singletons. What was sequenced was blood, either unsorted or a sorted T cell fraction (not recorded which). These receptors came from a human donor who was either an allogeneic HSCT recipient or a stem cell or donor lymphocyte infusion donor (not recorded which). It is not recorded whose cells these are; they may come from a transplant donor. Both conserved end residues are part of each CDR3. D genes are given only for firm matches. Only some rows state a clone size, as once, few, many or a class for expanded clones.

>-|TRBJ2-1|TRBV9|TRBD2
TGTGCCAGCAGCGTAGTGAGCGGGGGGGACCCTAATGAGCAGTTCTTC
CASSVVSGGDPNEQFF
>-|TRBJ1-1|TRBV9|-
TGTGCCAGCAGCGCCCAGACGGGGGGCACTGAAGCTTTCTTT
CASSAQTGGTEAFF
>few|TRBJ2-5|TRBV28|-
TGTGCCAGCAGTACATCTCTAGCGAACCAAGAGACCCAGTACTTC
CASSTSLANQETQYF
>-|TRBJ2-2|TRBV5-1|-
TGCGCCAGCAGCTTGGATGCAGGGAACACCGGGGAGCTGTTTTTT
CASSLDAGNTGELFF
>few|TRBJ1-1|TRBV12-3/TRBV12-4|-
TGTGCCAGCAGGATCGGGGTGGCGGGAGCTTTCTTT
CASRIGVAGAFF
>-|TRBJ1-5|TRBV23-1|-
TGCGCCAGCAGTCAGGCGGTCGTGCAACAGCCCCAGCATTTT
CASSQAVVQQPQHF
>-|TRBJ1-4|TRBV6-6|TRBD1
TGTGCCAGCAGTTTCCCGGGACAGGGAAGTGATGAAAAACTGTTTTTT
CASSFPGQGSDEKLFF
>-|TRBJ1-5|TRBV25-1|TRBD1
TGTGCCAGCAGTGAAGGGACAGGGTGGTATAGCAATCAGCCCCAGCATTTT
CASSEGTGWYSNQPQHF
>few|TRBJ2-1|TRBV7-2|-
TGTGCCAGCAGCTTAGGTCCAAAGGCCTACAATGAGCAGTTCTTC
CASSLGPKAYNEQFF
>-|TRBJ1-4|TRBV3-1|-
TGTGCCAGCAGCCAAGTCGGTGCAACTAATGAAAAACTGTTTTTT
CASSQVGATNEKLFF
>few|TRBJ1-3|TRBV4-3|-
TGCGCCAGCAGCCAAGATCTGCGTAACACCATATATTTT
CASSQDLRNTIYF
>few|TRBJ1-1|TRBV6-1|TRBD1
TGTGCCAGCAGCTTGACAGGGAGGGTCACTGAAGCTTTCTTT
CASSLTGRVTEAFF
>-|TRBJ2-2|TRBV7-3|-
TGTGCCAGCAGCTTATTCCCCGGGGAAACCGGGGAGCTGTTTTTT
CASSLFPGETGELFF
>medium-sized|TRBJ1-2|TRBV20-1|-
TGCAGTGCTAGAGATCTGGTCCCCTACTATGGCTACACCTTC
CSARDLVPYYGYTF
>few|TRBJ1-5|TRBV12-3/TRBV12-4|-
TGTGCCAGCAGTTTCGGTGGCAGGGCGCGACAGCCCCAGCATTTT
CASSFGGRARQPQHF
>few|TRBJ1-1|TRBV3-1|-
TGTGCCAGCAGCCACGAGGGGGAAGCTTTCTTT
CASSHEGEAFF
>few|TRBJ2-4|TRBV5-5|TRBD2
TGTGCCAGCAGCTTGGACGGACTAGCCTTCCAGTACTTC
CASSLDGLAFQYF
>-|TRBJ1-2|TRBV10-3|-
TGTGCCATCAGTGAGTCGGGTAGGGGACCTAACTATGGCTACACCTTC
CAISESGRGPNYGYTF
>-|TRBJ2-5|TRBV12-3/TRBV12-4|-
TGTGCCAGCAGTTCCCGATTAGAGCCGGAGACCCAGTACTTC
CASSSRLEPETQYF
>few|TRBJ1-3|TRBV29-1|TRBD1
TGCAGCGCTTCGACAGGGGGGACTGGAAACACCATATATTTT
CSASTGGTGNTIYF
>-|TRBJ2-2|TRBV7-2|TRBD2
TGTGCCAGCAGCTTAGTGCTAGCGGGTGGGGAGCTGTTTTTT
CASSLVLAGGELFF
>-|TRBJ2-7|TRBV20-1|TRBD1
TGCAGTGCTAGTTACCCGGGACAGGCGGACCTCGAGCAGTACTTC
CSASYPGQADLEQYF